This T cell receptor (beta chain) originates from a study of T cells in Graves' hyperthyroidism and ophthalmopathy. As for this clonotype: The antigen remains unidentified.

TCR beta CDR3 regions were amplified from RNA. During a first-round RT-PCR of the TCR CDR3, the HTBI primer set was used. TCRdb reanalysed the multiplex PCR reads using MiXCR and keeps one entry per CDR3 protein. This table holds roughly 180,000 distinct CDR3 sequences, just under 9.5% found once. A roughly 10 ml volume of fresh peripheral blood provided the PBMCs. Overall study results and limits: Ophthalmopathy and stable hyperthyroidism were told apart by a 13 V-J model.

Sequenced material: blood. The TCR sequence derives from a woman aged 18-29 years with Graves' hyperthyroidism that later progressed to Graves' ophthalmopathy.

The CDR3 region has the DNA TGTGCCAGCAGCATACCCGGTCGGAGCGTCAATGAGCAGTTCTTC. Its protein is CASSIPGRSVNEQFF. This chain joins TRBV5-6 and TRBJ2-1; D ambiguous. CDR1 is SGHDT and CDR2 is YYEEEE in the germline V gene. V lost 4 bases to trimming and J lost 6 bases, with 17 bases between them. The CDR3 sequence is 15 residues long.